This T cell receptor beta chain was sequenced for a study of blood T cell repertoires in COVID-19. This clone was recorded a few times. Sequenced by immunoSEQ multiplex PCR; TCRdb stores in-frame clones only, minus some. The sample lists approximately 470,000 clones, roughly 88% seen once, with roughly 3.1% in the top ten. Trimming took 1 base from V and 8 from J, leaving 6 bases between them. CDR3 length equals 11 residues. Germline CDR1 and CDR2: GTSNPN and SVGIG (reference sequence). The V call is TRBV30, the J call TRBJ2-1, with D hard to call. Specimen: peripheral blood. The receptor was derived from a human donor in a cohort sampled during active COVID-19. In nucleotides, the CDR3 is TGTGCCTGGAGTGACCGGGATGAGCAGTTCTTC. The encoded protein is CAWSDRDEQFF.